One sample yielded the 13 T cell receptor beta chains listed below, sequenced in a study of lymphopenia after photon versus proton radiotherapy. Sequencing was performed with immunoSEQ multiplex PCR; in TCRdb, only in-frame clones are kept and a portion is missing. The table has about 40,000 clones, around 83% seen once. The material was peripheral blood, obtained from a patient treated with proton-based radiotherapy. The receptors come from a woman in her seventies with pancreatic cancer.

This chain uses TRBV18 with TRBJ2-4, with TRBD1 identical over 11 bases. Germline CDR1 is KGHSH and CDR2 is LQKENI. V was clipped by 5 bases and J by 1 base; unmatched bases: 7. The CDR3 contains 17 residues. CDR3 nucleotide sequence: TGTGCCAGCTCAGCCCCCGGGACAGGGGGTGCCAAAAACATTCAGTACTTC. Amino acids: CASSAPGTGGAKNIQYF.

The chain has TRBV27 and TRBJ1-5, with D tentatively TRBD1 (6 bases). This CDR3 comprises 17 residues. CDR1 is MNHEY, CDR2 SMNVEV, per germline (reference sequence). V shed 5 bases and J shed 0 bases, with 17 bases lying between them. This chain's CDR3 is CASSPLQGGVSNQPQHF. The CDR3 DNA is TGTGCCAGCAGTCCATTGCAAGGGGGTGTTAGCAATCAGCCCCAGCATTTT.

This chain uses TRBV19 with TRBJ2-7, with D possibly TRBD1 on 6 matching bases. V was pared by 3 bases and J by 6 bases, with 15 bases between. This CDR3 spans 14 amino acids. The V gene's germline CDR1 is LNHDA and CDR2 SQIVND (reference sequence). Here the CDR3 reads CASSIGQGLGEQYF. The CDR3 DNA is TGTGCCAGTAGTATTGGGCAGGGGCTCGGCGAGCAGTACTTC.

V and J are TRBV4-2 and TRBJ1-3; D is unresolved. The CDR3 covers 15 residues. The V gene's germline CDR1 is LGHNA and CDR2 YNFKEQ. The germline V and J ends were trimmed by 0 bases and 0 bases, with 6 bases remaining between them. As DNA, the CDR3 is TGTGCCAGCAGCCAAGACAGAGACTCTGGAAACACCATATATTTT. It encodes CASSQDRDSGNTIYF.

The rearrangement links TRBV5-4 to TRBJ1-2; 7 nucleotides align to TRBD1. The V and J ends lost 1 base and 6 bases, in that order; junction bases with no gene match: 6. Germline V CDR1 and CDR2: SGHNT, YYREEE (reference sequence). This CDR3 is 14 amino acids long. Here the CDR3 DNA reads TGTGCCAGCAGCTTGATTGGGACAGTCGATGGCTACACCTTC. Its protein is CASSLIGTVDGYTF. The whole variable domain, filled in from reference TRBV5-4 and TRBJ1-2, reads ETGVTQSPTHLIKTRGQQVTLRCSSQSGHNTVSWYQQALGQGPQFIFQYYREEENGRGNFPPRFSGLQFPNYSSELNVNALELDDSALYLCASSLIGTVDGYTFGSGTRLTVV.

This sequence joins TRBV6-6 and TRBJ2-7; D uncertain. The germline V gene encodes CDR1 MNHNY and CDR2 SVGAGI (reference sequence). This CDR3 has 12 residues. The V and J ends lost 4 bases and 3 bases respectively, with 7 bases between them. CDR3 in amino acids: CASSLTLYEQYF. The CDR3 DNA sequence: TGTGCCAGCAGTTTAACACTCTACGAGCAGTACTTC.

The V and J genes are TRBV30 and TRBJ1-2; D not certain. Germline V gene data show CDR1 as GTSNPN and CDR2 as SVGIG (reference sequence). Deletions cut 1 base from V and 4 bases from J, with 10 bases between. The CDR3 covers 13 residues. In DNA, the CDR3 is TGTGCCTGGAGTGAGGTTTTGACCTATGGCTACACCTTC. Protein product: CAWSEVLTYGYTF.

The V and J genes are TRBV27 and TRBJ2-7; 7 positions match TRBD2. This CDR3 contains 16 residues. The germline V gene encodes CDR1 MNHEY and CDR2 SMNVEV (reference sequence). J was trimmed by 1 base and V by 3 bases; bases with no gene match: 9. DNA for the CDR3: TGTGCCAGCAGTTTGGGTGGCGGGAGTATTTCCTACGAGCAGTACTTC. This gives the protein CASSLGGGSISYEQYF.

This chain joins TRBV19 and TRBJ2-7, with TRBD2 matching over 11 bases. The germline V gene encodes CDR1 LNHDA and CDR2 SQIVND (reference sequence). Trimming took 7 bases from V and 3 from J; bases not matched to a gene: 8. The length of the CDR3 is 15 residues. As DNA, the CDR3 is TGTGCCAGTACCTCGGGGACTAGCGGAGACTACGAGCAGTACTTC. Translated: CASTSGTSGDYEQYF.

This clone was counted once. The J gene is TRBJ2-1, the V gene TRBV27; tentatively, D is TRBD2 (6 bases). Trimming removed 2 bases at V and 7 bases at J, with 12 bases between. CDR1 is MNHEY and CDR2 is SMNVEV in the germline V gene (reference sequence). This CDR3 comprises 14 residues. The CDR3 nucleotides read TGTGCCAGCAGTTTAACGGGAGTGGGGAATGAGCAGTTCTTC. Its protein is CASSLTGVGNEQFF.

The chain has TRBV6-5 and TRBJ2-3, with D tentatively TRBD2 (6 bases). This CDR3 spans 11 amino acids. V gave up 7 bases and J gave up 6 bases, with 8 bases separating them. Germline V CDR1 and CDR2: MNHEY, SVGAGI. DNA of the CDR3: TGTGCCAGCAACGCGGGGGATACGCAGTATTTT. Translated: CASNAGDTQYF.

CDR3 nucleotide sequence: TGTGCCAGCAGTTTCCGGACAGGTTCTAACTATGGCTACACCTTC. Translation: CASSFRTGSNYGYTF. The V and J genes are TRBV6-6 and TRBJ1-2, with 7 nucleotides matching TRBD1. Unmatched junction bases numbered 5, after V lost 4 bases and J lost 0 bases. CDR3 length: 15 amino acids. CDR1 is MNHNY, CDR2 SVGAGI, per germline (reference sequence).

This chain joins TRBV2 and TRBJ1-4; 7 bases are a match to TRBD1. The V gene's germline CDR1 is SNHLY and CDR2 FYNNEI. The V and J ends lost 8 bases and 6 bases, in that order; junction bases with no gene match: 3. The CDR3 extends over 12 amino acids. CDR3: CASRGTDEKLFF. CDR3 bases: TGTGCCAGCCGAGGGACAGATGAAAAACTGTTTTTT.